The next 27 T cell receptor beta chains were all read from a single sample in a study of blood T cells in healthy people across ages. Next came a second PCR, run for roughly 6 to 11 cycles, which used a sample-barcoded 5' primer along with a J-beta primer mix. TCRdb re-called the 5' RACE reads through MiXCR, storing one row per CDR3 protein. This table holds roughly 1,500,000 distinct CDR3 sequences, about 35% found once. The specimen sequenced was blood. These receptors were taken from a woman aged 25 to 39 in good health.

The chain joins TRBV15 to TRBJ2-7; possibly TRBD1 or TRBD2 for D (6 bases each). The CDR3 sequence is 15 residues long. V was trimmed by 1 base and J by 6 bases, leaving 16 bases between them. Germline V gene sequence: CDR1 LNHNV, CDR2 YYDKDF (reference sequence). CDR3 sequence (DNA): TGTGCCACCAGCAGAGGGGGGGTACAGGGCGCCGAGCAGTACTTC. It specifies CATSRGGVQGAEQYF.

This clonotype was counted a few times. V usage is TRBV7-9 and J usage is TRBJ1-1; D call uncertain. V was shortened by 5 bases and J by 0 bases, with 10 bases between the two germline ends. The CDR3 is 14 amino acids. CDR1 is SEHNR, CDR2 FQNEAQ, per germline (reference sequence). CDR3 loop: CASSTSYLNTEAFF. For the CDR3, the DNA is TGTGCCAGCAGCACCTCCTACCTGAACACTGAAGCTTTCTTT.

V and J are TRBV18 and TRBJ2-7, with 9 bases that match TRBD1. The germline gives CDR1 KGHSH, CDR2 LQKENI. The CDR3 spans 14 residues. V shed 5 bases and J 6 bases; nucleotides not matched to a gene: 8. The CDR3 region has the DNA TGTGCCAGCTCAACACGGACAGGGGAGAGCGAGCAGTACTTC. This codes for CASSTRTGESEQYF.

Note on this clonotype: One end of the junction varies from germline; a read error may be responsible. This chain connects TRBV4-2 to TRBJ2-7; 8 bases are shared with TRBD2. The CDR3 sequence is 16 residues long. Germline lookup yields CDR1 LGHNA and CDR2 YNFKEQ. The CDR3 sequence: CTSSQESSGGSYEQYF. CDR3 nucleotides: TGTACCAGCAGCCAAGAATCCAGCGGGGGCTCCTACGAGCAGTACTTC.

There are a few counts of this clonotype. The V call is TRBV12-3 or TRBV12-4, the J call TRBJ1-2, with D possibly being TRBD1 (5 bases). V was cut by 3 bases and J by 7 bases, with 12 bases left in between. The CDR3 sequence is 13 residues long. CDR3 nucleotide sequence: TGTGCCAGCAGTTTCGTGGGGCGGGGTGGCTACACCTTC. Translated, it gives CASSFVGRGGYTF.

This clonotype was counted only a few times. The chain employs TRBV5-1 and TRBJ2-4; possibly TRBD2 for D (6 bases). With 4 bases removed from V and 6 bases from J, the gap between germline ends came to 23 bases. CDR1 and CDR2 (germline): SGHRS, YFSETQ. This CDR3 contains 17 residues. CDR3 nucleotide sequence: TGCGCCAGCAGCCTGGGTGCCGGGGAGGTGGTTGGAAACATTCAGTACTTC. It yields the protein CASSLGAGEVVGNIQYF.

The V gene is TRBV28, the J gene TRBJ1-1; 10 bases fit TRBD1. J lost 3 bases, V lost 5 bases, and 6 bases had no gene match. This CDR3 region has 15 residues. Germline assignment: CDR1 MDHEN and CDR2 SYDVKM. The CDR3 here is CASSGTGEKDTEAFF. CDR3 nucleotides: TGTGCCAGCAGTGGGACAGGGGAGAAGGACACTGAAGCTTTCTTT.

In nucleotides, the CDR3 is TGTGCCAGCAGCCAAGTGGTCGGGGGGCTCACAGATACGCAGTATTTT. The encoded protein is CASSQVVGGLTDTQYF. V usage is TRBV3-1 and J usage is TRBJ2-3; a weak D match, TRBD2 (7 bases). V lost 1 base and J 2 bases, leaving 13 bases between the germline ends. Germline V gives CDR1 LGHDT, CDR2 YNNKEL (reference sequence). CDR3 length: 16 residues.

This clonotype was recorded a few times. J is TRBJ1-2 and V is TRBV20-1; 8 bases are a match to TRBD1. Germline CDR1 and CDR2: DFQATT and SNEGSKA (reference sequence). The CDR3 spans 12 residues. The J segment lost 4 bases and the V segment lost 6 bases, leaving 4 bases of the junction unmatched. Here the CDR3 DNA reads TGCAGTGCCACGGACAGGGCCTATGGCTACACCTTC. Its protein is CSATDRAYGYTF.

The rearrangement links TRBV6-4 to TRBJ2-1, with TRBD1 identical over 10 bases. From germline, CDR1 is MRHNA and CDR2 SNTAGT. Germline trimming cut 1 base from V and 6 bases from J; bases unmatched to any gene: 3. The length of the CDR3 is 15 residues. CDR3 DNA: TGTGCCAGCAGTGACTGGGACAGGGGTCGCAATGAGCAGTTCTTC. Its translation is CASSDWDRGRNEQFF.

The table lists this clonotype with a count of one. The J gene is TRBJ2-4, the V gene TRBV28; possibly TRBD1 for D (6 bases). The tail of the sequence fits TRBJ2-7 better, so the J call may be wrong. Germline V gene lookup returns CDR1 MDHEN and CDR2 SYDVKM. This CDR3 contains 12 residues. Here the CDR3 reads CASGQYSYEQYF. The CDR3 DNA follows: TGTGCCAGCGGACAGTACTCCTACGAGCAGTACTTC.

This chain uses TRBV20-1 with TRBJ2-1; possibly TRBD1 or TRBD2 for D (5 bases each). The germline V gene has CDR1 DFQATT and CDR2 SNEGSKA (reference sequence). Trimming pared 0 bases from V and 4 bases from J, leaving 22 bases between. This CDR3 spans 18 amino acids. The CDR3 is CSARDRDTGAGAYNEQFF. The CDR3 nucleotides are TGCAGTGCTAGAGACCGAGATACCGGGGCGGGTGCATACAATGAGCAGTTCTTC.

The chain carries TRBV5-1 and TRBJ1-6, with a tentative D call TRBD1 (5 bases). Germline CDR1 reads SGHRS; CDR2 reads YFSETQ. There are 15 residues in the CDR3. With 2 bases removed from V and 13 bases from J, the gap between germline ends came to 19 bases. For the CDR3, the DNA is TGCGCCAGCAGCTTATTTGGGGACGCCTCTTCGCCCCTCCACTTT. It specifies CASSLFGDASSPLHF.

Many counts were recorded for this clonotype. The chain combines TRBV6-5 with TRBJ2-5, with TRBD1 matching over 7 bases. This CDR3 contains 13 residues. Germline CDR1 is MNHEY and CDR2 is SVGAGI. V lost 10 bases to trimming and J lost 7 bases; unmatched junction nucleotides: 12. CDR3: CATIAGTEGTQYF. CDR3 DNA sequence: TGTGCCACCATCGCCGGGACAGAGGGGACCCAGTACTTC.

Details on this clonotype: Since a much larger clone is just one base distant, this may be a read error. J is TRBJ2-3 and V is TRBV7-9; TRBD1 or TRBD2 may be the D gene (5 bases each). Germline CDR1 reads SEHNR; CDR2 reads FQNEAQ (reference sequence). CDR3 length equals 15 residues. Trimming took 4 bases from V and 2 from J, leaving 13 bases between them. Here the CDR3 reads CASSSGRGFTDTQYF. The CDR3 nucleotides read TGTGCCAGCAGCTCGGGACGGGGATTCACAGATACGCAGTATTTT.

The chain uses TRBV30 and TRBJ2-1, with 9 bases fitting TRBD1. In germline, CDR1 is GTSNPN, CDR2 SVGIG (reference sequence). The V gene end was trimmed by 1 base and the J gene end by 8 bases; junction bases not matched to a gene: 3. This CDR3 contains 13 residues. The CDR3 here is CAWSGQGGHEQFF. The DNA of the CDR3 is TGTGCCTGGAGTGGACAGGGGGGCCATGAGCAGTTCTTC.

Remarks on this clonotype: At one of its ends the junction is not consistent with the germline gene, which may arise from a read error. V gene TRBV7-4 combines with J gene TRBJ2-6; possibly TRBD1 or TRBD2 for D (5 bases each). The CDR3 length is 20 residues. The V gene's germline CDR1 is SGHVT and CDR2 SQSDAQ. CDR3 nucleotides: TGTGCCAGCAGCCTACGTCTATTAAGGCGGGTAATCTCTGGGGCCAACGTCCGGACTTTC. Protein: CASSLRLLRRVISGANVRTF.

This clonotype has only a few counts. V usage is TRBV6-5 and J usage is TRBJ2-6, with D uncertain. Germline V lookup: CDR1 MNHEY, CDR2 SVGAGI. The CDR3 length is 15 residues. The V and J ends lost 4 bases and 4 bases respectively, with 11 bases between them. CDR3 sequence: CASSSASLGANVLTF. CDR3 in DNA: TGTGCCAGCAGTTCCGCAAGCTTGGGGGCCAACGTCCTGACTTTC.

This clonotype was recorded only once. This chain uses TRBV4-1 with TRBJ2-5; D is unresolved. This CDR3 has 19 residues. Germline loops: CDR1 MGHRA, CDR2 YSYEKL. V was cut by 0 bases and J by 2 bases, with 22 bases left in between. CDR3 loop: CASSQEDLGAFPAQETQYF. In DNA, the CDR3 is TGCGCCAGCAGCCAAGAAGACTTGGGCGCTTTTCCAGCACAAGAGACCCAGTACTTC.

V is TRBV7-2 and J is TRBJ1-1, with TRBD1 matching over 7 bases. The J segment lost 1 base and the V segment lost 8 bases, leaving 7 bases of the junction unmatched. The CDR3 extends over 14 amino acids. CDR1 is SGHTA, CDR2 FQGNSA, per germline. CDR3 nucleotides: TGTGCCAGCGAAACAGGGGCGGCGAACACTGAAGCTTTCTTT. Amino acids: CASETGAANTEAFF. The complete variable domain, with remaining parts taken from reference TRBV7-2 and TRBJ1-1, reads GAGVSQSPSNKVTEKGKDVELRCDPISGHTALYWYRQSLGQGLEFLIYFQGNSAPDKSGLPSDRFSAERTGGSVSTLTIQRTQQEDSAVYLCASETGAANTEAFFGQGTRLTVV.

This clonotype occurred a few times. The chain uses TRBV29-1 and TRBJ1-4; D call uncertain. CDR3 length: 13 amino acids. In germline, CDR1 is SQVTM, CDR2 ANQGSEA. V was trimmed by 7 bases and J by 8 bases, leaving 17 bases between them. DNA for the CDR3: TGCAGCGCCCGGGCCCTAGACCTAGAAAAACTGTTTTTT. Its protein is CSARALDLEKLFF.

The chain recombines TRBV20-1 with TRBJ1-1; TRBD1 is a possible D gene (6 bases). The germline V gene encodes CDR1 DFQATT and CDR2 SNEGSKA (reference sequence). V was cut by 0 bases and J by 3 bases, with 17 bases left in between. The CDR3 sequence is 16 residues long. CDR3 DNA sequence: TGCAGTGCTAGAGACGGAGGGGTCCAGGGGTACACTGAAGCTTTCTTT. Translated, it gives CSARDGGVQGYTEAFF.

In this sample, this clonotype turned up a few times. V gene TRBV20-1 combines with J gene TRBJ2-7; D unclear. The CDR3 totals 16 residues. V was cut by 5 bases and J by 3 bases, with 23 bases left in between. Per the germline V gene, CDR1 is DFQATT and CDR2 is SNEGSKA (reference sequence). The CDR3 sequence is CSAPTSRFSANYEQYF. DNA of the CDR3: TGCAGTGCTCCTACCTCAAGATTTTCCGCCAACTACGAGCAGTACTTC.

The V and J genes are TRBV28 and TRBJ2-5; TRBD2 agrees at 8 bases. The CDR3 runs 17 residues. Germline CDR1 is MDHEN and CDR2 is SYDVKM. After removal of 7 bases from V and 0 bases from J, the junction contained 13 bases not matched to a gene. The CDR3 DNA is TGTGCCAGCATTGGACTAGCCTTGGATAGGTACCAAGAGACCCAGTACTTC. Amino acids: CASIGLALDRYQETQYF. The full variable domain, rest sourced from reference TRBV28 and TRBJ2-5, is DVKVTQSSRYLVKRTGEKVFLECVQDMDHENMFWYRQDPGLGLRLIYFSYDVKMKEKGDIPEGYSVSREKKERFSLILESASTNQTSMYLCASIGLALDRYQETQYFGPGTRLLVL.

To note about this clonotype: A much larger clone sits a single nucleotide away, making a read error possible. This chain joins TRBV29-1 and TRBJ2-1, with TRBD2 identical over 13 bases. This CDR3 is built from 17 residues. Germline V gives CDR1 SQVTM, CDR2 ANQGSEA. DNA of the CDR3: TGCAGCGTTGGGGGAGGACTAGCGGGGGCAACTGACAATGAGCGGTTCTTC. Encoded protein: CSVGGGLAGATDNERFF.

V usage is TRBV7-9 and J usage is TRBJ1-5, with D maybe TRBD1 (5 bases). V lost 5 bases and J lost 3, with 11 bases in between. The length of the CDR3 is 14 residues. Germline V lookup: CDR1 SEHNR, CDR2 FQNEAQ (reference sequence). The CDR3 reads CASSKDTLNQPQHF. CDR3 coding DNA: TGTGCCAGCAGCAAGGACACACTCAATCAGCCCCAGCATTTT.

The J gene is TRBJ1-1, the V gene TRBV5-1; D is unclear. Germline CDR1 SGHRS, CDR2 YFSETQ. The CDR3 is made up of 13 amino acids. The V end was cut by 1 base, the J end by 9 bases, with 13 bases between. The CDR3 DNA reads TGCGCCAGCAGCTTGTCCCGGGATTCTCAAGCTTTCTTT. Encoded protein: CASSLSRDSQAFF.